The clone carrying this T cell receptor (beta chain) was counted only a few times. The data belong to a study of OX40 agonist ivuxolimab in advanced cancers. CDR1 is MGHRA, CDR2 YSYEKL, per germline. This CDR3 comprises 14 residues. V was cut by 1 base and J by 0 bases, with 7 bases left in between. Sequencing was performed with immunoSEQ multiplex PCR; in TCRdb, only in-frame clones are kept and a portion is missing. This table holds roughly 80,000 clones, roughly 80% found once. This TCR derives from an adult with an advanced solid tumor such as melanoma, head and neck, liver or kidney cancer. The sequenced sample was CD4+ or CD8+ T cells sorted from blood, obtained in a trial of the OX40 agonist ivuxolimab. The chain is built from TRBV4-1 and TRBJ2-7; D remains ambiguous. The chain's CDR3 is CASSQGQSSYEQYF. The DNA for the CDR3 is TGCGCCAGCAGCCAAGGGCAGTCCTCCTACGAGCAGTACTTC.